Listed here are 23 T cell receptor beta chains from one sample, sequenced in a study of T cell responses to AZD1222 COVID-19 vaccine. Sequencing was performed with immunoSEQ multiplex PCR; in TCRdb, only in-frame clones are kept and a portion is missing. The sample holds around 120,000 clones, roughly 92% seen once. The source was peripheral blood, collected 28 days after the second AZD1222 dose. The receptors were sampled from an adult who received the AZD1222 COVID-19 vaccine.

CDR3 bases: TGCGCCAGCAGCTTCCAACAGGGAGCGAACACCGGGGAGCTGTTTTTT. Translated: CASSFQQGANTGELFF. The chain has TRBV5-1 and TRBJ2-2, with a possible D match to TRBD1 (6 bases). V gave up 2 bases and J gave up 0 bases, with 11 bases separating them. The CDR3 has 16 residues. Germline lookup yields CDR1 SGHRS and CDR2 YFSETQ.

The chain uses TRBV27 and TRBJ2-5; TRBD2 matches 8 bases. V shed 5 bases and J 4 bases; nucleotides not matched to a gene: 15. Germline V gene lookup returns CDR1 MNHEY and CDR2 SMNVEV (reference sequence). The CDR3 sequence is 17 residues long. The CDR3 is CASSLRGASGWRETQYF. In DNA form, the CDR3 reads TGTGCCAGCAGTCTTAGGGGTGCTAGCGGGTGGCGAGAGACCCAGTACTTC.

V gene TRBV29-1 combines with J gene TRBJ2-7, with 9 bases matching TRBD1. The CDR3 is made up of 14 amino acids. Germline-derived CDR1 and CDR2 are SQVTM and ANQGSEA. V lost 6 bases to trimming and J lost 2 bases; unmatched junction nucleotides: 8. CDR3 DNA sequence: TGCAGCGTGGGAACCGGGACAGGGCCCTACGAGCAGTACTTC. Its protein product is CSVGTGTGPYEQYF.

The V call is TRBV30, the J call TRBJ2-1; D remains unclear. The CDR3 length is 13 residues. Germline V gives CDR1 GTSNPN, CDR2 SVGIG (reference sequence). Trimming took 6 bases from V and 0 from J, leaving 9 bases between them. CDR3 sequence (DNA): TGTGCCTGTCGACCCGGCTCCTACAATGAGCAGTTCTTC. Its protein is CACRPGSYNEQFF.

The rearrangement uses TRBV27 and TRBJ2-1; D not certain. CDR3 length equals 18 residues. Trimming removed 6 bases at V and 4 bases at J, with 25 bases between. Per the germline V gene, CDR1 is MNHEY and CDR2 is SMNVEV (reference sequence). CDR3 in DNA: TGTGCCAGCAGCCCGGACGCCCCAGTCGCATTTATTTACAATGAGCAGTTCTTC. It codes for CASSPDAPVAFIYNEQFF.

The rearrangement uses TRBV14 and TRBJ2-1; 7 bases agree with TRBD2. Germline CDR1 and CDR2: SGHDN and FVKESK. V was pared by 6 bases and J by 5 bases, with 10 bases of the junction left unmatched. This CDR3 comprises 15 residues. As DNA, the CDR3 is TGTGCCAGCAGGAAGGGTAGCGGGCCAAACAATGAGCAGTTCTTC. Translated: CASRKGSGPNNEQFF.

This sequence joins TRBV2 and TRBJ1-3; D is perhaps TRBD1 (5 bases). The V end lost 4 bases, the J end lost 4 bases, and 17 bases lay between the germline ends. The V gene's germline CDR1 is SNHLY and CDR2 FYNNEI. CDR3 size: 16 residues. The CDR3 DNA reads as TGTGCCAGCAGTGCTACAGGCCTTATTTTGGGAAACACCATATATTTT. Its translation: CASSATGLILGNTIYF.

The chain carries TRBV28 and TRBJ1-2; no reliable D call. The CDR3 totals 9 residues. Germline V gene data show CDR1 as MDHEN and CDR2 as SYDVKM. The CDR3 protein is CACGLGYTF. The CDR3 bases are TGTGCATGCGGGCTGGGCTACACCTTC.

The chain carries TRBV28 and TRBJ2-2; D perhaps matches TRBD1 (6 bases). The V end lost 5 bases, the J end lost 0 bases, and 25 bases lay between the germline ends. Germline V gene sequence: CDR1 MDHEN, CDR2 SYDVKM. This CDR3 contains 20 residues. DNA for the CDR3: TGTGCCAGCAGTCCTACTGGGTGGGGGCGAGGAAAGTCGAACACCGGGGAGCTGTTTTTT. It is translated as CASSPTGWGRGKSNTGELFF.

The V call is TRBV19, the J call TRBJ2-5, with D uncertain. The CDR3 totals 11 residues. From germline, CDR1 is LNHDA and CDR2 SQIVND (reference sequence). V was cut by 4 bases and J by 5 bases, with 5 bases left in between. In DNA, the CDR3 is TGTGCCAGTAGTACCGTCGAGACCCAGTACTTC. It yields the protein CASSTVETQYF. Combining the CDR3 with reference TRBV19 and TRBJ2-5 gives the whole variable domain DGGITQSPKYLFRKEGQNVTLSCEQNLNHDAMYWYRQDPGQGLRLIYYSQIVNDFQKGDIAEGYSVSREKKESFPLTVTSAQKNPTAFYLCASSTVETQYFGPGTRLLVL.

The V call is TRBV5-6, the J call TRBJ2-7; D tentatively fits TRBD1 or TRBD2 (5 bases each). CDR3 size: 16 residues. The germline V and J ends were trimmed by 1 base and 0 bases, with 14 bases remaining between them. From germline, CDR1 is SGHDT and CDR2 YYEEEE. CDR3 sequence: CASSLNDGASSYEQYF. The DNA for the CDR3 is TGTGCCAGCAGCTTGAATGACGGGGCTAGCTCCTACGAGCAGTACTTC.

The chain has TRBV11-1 and TRBJ1-3, with 11 positions matching TRBD1. The CDR3 has 16 residues. Germline CDR1 SGHAT, CDR2 FQDESV (reference sequence). The ends lost 5 bases at V and 1 base at J; junction bases unmatched: 4. The chain's CDR3 is CASSLGQGASGNTIYF. The CDR3 DNA sequence: TGTGCCAGCAGCCTAGGACAGGGGGCTTCTGGAAACACCATATATTTT.

CDR3 DNA sequence: TGTGCCAGCAGTGGGCCTTCACCCCTCCACTTT. As protein: CASSGPSPLHF. This chain links TRBV2 with TRBJ1-6; D ambiguous. The CDR3 totals 11 residues. CDR1 is SNHLY and CDR2 is FYNNEI in the germline V gene. V lost 4 bases to trimming and J lost 9 bases, with 4 bases between them.

The chain couples TRBV19 to TRBJ2-3, with 9 bases fitting TRBD1. Unmatched junction bases numbered 3, after V lost 5 bases and J lost 6 bases. Germline V gene lookup returns CDR1 LNHDA and CDR2 SQIVND (reference sequence). The length of the CDR3 is 13 residues. CDR3 nucleotide sequence: TGTGCCAGTAGTCTAGGACAGGGGGATACGCAGTATTTT. This gives the protein CASSLGQGDTQYF. Complete variable domain (other parts from reference TRBV19 and TRBJ2-3): DGGITQSPKYLFRKEGQNVTLSCEQNLNHDAMYWYRQDPGQGLRLIYYSQIVNDFQKGDIAEGYSVSREKKESFPLTVTSAQKNPTAFYLCASSLGQGDTQYFGPGTRLTVL.

J is TRBJ1-2 and V is TRBV7-2, with 10 bases aligning to TRBD1. Trimming took 3 bases from V and 7 from J; bases not matched to a gene: 8. CDR3 size: 15 residues. The germline gives CDR1 SGHTA, CDR2 FQGNSA. The DNA of the CDR3 is TGTGCCAGCAGCTTGCCCGGGACAGGGGCTCTTGGCTACACCTTC. Translation: CASSLPGTGALGYTF.

V gene TRBV28 combines with J gene TRBJ1-4; the D gene is possibly TRBD1 (6 bases). The CDR3 covers 16 residues. V lost 6 bases, J lost 3 bases, and 17 bases lay in between. CDR1 and CDR2 from the germline V gene are MDHEN and SYDVKM. CDR3 DNA sequence: TGTGCCAGCAGCAGAACGGGGGCGGCGGCTAATGAAAAACTGTTTTTT. Translated, it gives CASSRTGAAANEKLFF.

The CDR3 DNA follows: TGCAGCGTTGAGAACAGCTACACTGAAGCTTTCTTT. Translated: CSVENSYTEAFF. The J gene is TRBJ1-1, the V gene TRBV29-1; the D is unclear. The CDR3 has 12 amino acids. V was shortened by 3 bases and J by 3 bases, with 8 bases between the two germline ends. The germline V gene has CDR1 SQVTM and CDR2 ANQGSEA. The full variable domain, completed using reference TRBV29-1 and TRBJ1-1, is SAVISQKPSRDICQRGTSLTIQCQVDSQVTMMFWYRQQPGQSLTLIATANQGSEATYESGFVIDKFPISRPNLTFSTLTVSNMSPEDSSIYLCSVENSYTEAFFGQGTRLTVV.

This clone showed up just once. This chain uses TRBV9 with TRBJ2-3; TRBD2 matches 10 bases. J was trimmed by 1 base and V by 4 bases; bases with no gene match: 0. CDR3 length: 14 amino acids. The V gene's germline CDR1 is SGDLS and CDR2 YYNGEE. CDR3 loop: CASSLAGGTDTQYF. The CDR3 DNA follows: TGTGCCAGCAGCCTAGCGGGGGGCACAGATACGCAGTATTTT.

The chain recombines TRBV5-8 with TRBJ1-5; D gene unclear. With 1 base removed from V and 4 bases from J, the gap between germline ends came to 9 bases. Germline CDR1 and CDR2: SGHTS and YDEGEE. This CDR3 comprises 14 residues. CDR3: CASSLRAVNQPQHF. The CDR3, as DNA: TGTGCCAGCAGCTTGAGGGCAGTTAATCAGCCCCAGCATTTT.

The CDR3 DNA reads TGTGCCAGTAGTACTACAGGGGGCTGGGCCAACGTCCTGACTTTC. Translating it yields CASSTTGGWANVLTF. This chain links TRBV19 with TRBJ2-6, with TRBD1 matching over 9 bases. The CDR3 has 15 amino acids. CDR1 LNHDA and CDR2 SQIVND come from the germline V gene (reference sequence). The ends lost 4 bases at V and 5 bases at J; junction bases unmatched: 3.

The genes are TRBV5-1 and TRBJ2-5; TRBD2 matches 7 bases. There are 13 residues in the CDR3. Losses at the gene ends were 4 bases for V and 4 bases for J; bases not matched to a gene: 4. Germline CDR1 and CDR2: SGHRS and YFSETQ. The CDR3 loop is CASSQWGGETQYF. The CDR3 nucleotides read TGCGCCAGCAGCCAATGGGGGGGAGAGACCCAGTACTTC. The full variable domain, rest sourced from reference TRBV5-1 and TRBJ2-5, is KAGVTQTPRYLIKTRGQQVTLSCSPISGHRSVSWYQQTPGQGLQFLFEYFSETQRNKGNFPGRFSGRQFSNSRSEMNVSTLELGDSALYLCASSQWGGETQYFGPGTRLLVL.

The J gene is TRBJ2-7, the V gene TRBV18; D is perhaps TRBD2 (6 bases). CDR1 and CDR2 (germline): KGHSH, LQKENI. The CDR3 loop spans 14 amino acids. V shed 3 bases and J shed 7 bases, with 16 bases lying between them. This CDR3 reads CASSPLSGSPEQYF. The CDR3, as DNA: TGTGCCAGCTCACCCCTGAGCGGGTCCCCGGAGCAGTACTTC.

The chain joins TRBV2 to TRBJ2-2; D uncertain. The V and J ends lost 1 base and 4 bases respectively, with 10 bases between them. CDR3 length: 15 amino acids. The germline gives CDR1 SNHLY, CDR2 FYNNEI. DNA of the CDR3: TGTGCCAGCAGTGAAGTTGACACTTCCACCGGGGAGCTGTTTTTT. This gives the protein CASSEVDTSTGELFF.